This entry concerns a single T cell receptor beta chain. What it recognizes is unknown. The data originate from a study of cytomegalovirus exposure and HLA in healthy donors. In the study overall: In terms of ancestry, the Caucasian-associated cluster contained 75% to 85% of the approximately 430 genotyped donors. Study findings and constraints: The study put 150 to 200 TCR beta chains on its list as cytomegalovirus-associated. With further analysis later on, most CMV-associated TCR beta chains appeared HLA-restricted.

V lost 0 bases and J 4 bases, leaving 9 bases between the germline ends. The CDR3 spans 14 residues. CDR1 KGHSH and CDR2 LQKENI come from the germline V gene. With 60 Vbeta and 13 Jbeta primers, the PCR was carried out. In the original analysis: There were 80 million or so unique TCR beta chains by a later count, and approximately 11 million of them were shared. Sequencing used immunoSEQ multiplex PCR; TCRdb keeps in-frame clones, though not all of them. From that table come the V and J calls and clone size; the DNA was used to work out D and trimming. Found here are around 190,000 clones; the top ten clones hold about 0.9%.

Sequenced: PBMCs. V usage is TRBV18 and J usage is TRBJ1-1; D may be TRBD1 (5 bases). The clonotype comes from a young woman in good health and CMV-seropositive. DNA of the CDR3: TGTGCCAGCTCACCACCATCGACAGCCACTGAAGCTTTCTTT. Amino acids: CASSPPSTATEAFF.